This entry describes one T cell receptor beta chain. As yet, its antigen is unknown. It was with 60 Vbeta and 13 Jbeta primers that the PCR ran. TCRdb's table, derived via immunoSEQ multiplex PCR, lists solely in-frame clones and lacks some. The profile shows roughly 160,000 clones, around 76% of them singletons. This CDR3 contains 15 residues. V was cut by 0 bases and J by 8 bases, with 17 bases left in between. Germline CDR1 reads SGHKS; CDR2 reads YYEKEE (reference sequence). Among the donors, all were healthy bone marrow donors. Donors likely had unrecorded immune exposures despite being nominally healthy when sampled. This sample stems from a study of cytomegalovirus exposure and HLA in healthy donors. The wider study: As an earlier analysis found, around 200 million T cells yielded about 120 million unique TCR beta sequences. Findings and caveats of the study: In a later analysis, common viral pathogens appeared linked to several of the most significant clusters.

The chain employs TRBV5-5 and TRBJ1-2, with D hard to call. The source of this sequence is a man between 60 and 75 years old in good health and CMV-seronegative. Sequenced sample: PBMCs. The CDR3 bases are TGTGCCAGCAGCTTGGGGGGAGCAGGAAAGGACGGCTACACCTTC. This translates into CASSLGGAGKDGYTF.